The T cell receptor beta chain described here comes from a study of CD8 T cells in ankylosing spondylitis. Study-level points and caveats: Within matched ankylosing spondylitis synovial fluid, disease-linked clones were reportedly significantly enriched. Certain motif variants had earlier been reported in reactive arthritis synovial fluid and blood. Those disease-linked clones were CD8+; they were also relatively rare in peripheral blood.

This clonotype was seen more than once but under ten times. Antigen specificity is unknown. The CDR3 totals 15 residues. V was shortened by 2 bases and J by 5 bases, with 14 bases between the two germline ends. The germline CDR1 and CDR2 sequences are KGHDR and SFDVKD. The TCR beta libraries were generated through quantitative 5'-RACE incorporating molecular barcodes. TCRdb called the 5' RACE reads again in MiXCR, with one record for every CDR3 protein. In the table there are approximately 180,000 distinct CDR3 sequences, over 15% of which are singletons. This clonotype was sampled from a male donor aged 5-29 years with ankylosing spondylitis or in good health (not recorded which). The sequenced sample was blood, either unsorted or a sorted T cell fraction (not recorded which). The V gene is TRBV24-1, the J gene TRBJ2-5; TRBD1 or TRBD2 may be the D gene (6 bases each). CDR3 loop: CATSDSQWGAETQYF. The CDR3 coding sequence is TGTGCCACCAGTGATTCCCAATGGGGGGCCGAGACCCAGTACTTC.